Sequencing of this T cell receptor (beta chain) was carried out in a study of vaccination effects on CD4 cells after COVID-19 (dated by TCRdb to 2021 to 2024). For context, the study as a whole: Across the study, the median time from the second dose to post-vaccine sampling was 72 days (range 14 to 241). SARS-CoV-2 spike-specific CD4+ TCR repertoires were compared before and after mRNA vaccination in COVID-19 convalescent patients and in infection-naive vaccine recipients. Altogether, approximately 10 COVID-19 convalescent patients and a few SARS-CoV-2-naive healthy vaccine recipients made up the full study. Cultures from other donors in the study were sequenced using the Oncomine TCR Beta short-read assay on an Illumina iSeq 100. What the authors observed across the whole study: Among healthy vaccine recipients, nearly all vaccine-induced clones were SARS-CoV-2 mono-reactive, and just 1 of 255 was cross-reactive with common cold coronaviruses. Limitations of the study were the small number of convalescent patients and the absence of early post-infection timepoints. Marked clonal contraction was observed in both infection-induced and vaccine-induced clones at late post-vaccination timepoints, consistent with waning T cell responses.

The ViraFEST assay stimulated PBMC with viral peptide pools and then used TCR sequencing to identify antigen-specific CD4+ T cell clonotypes by expansion. After around 11 days of culture, CD4+ T cells were isolated with the EasySep CD4+ T cell isolation kit. Each participant received two doses of an mRNA SARS-CoV-2 vaccine, either BNT162b2 or mRNA-1273. Negative nucleocapsid antibody results before and after vaccination confirmed that the healthy vaccine recipients had no prior SARS-CoV-2 infection. Some 1.9 million PBMC per well were cultured with approximately 10 ug/ml peptides in IMDM containing around 5% human AB serum, approximately 10 IU/ml IL-2 and gentamicin. On days 3 and 7, half of the culture medium was replaced with fresh IL-2-containing medium. Unless otherwise noted, each peptide stimulation condition was cultured in triplicate wells. PBMC were separated from whole blood using Ficoll-Paque Plus gradient centrifugation and were then either cryopreserved at -140C or used fresh. Overlapping peptide pools spanned the spike proteins of SARS-CoV-2 and the common cold coronaviruses HCoV-NL63, HCoV-OC43 and HCoV-229E. The QIAamp micro DNA kit was used to extract genomic DNA from the cultured CD4+ T cells.

The CDR3 measures 14 amino acids from cysteine to phenylalanine. Of all the DNA, just the CDR3 is kept, 42 bases in frame from base 1. Unmatched junction bases come to 6, with V trimmed by 4 bases and J by 5 bases. For CDR1 and CDR2, the germline V gene lists SQVTM and ANQGSEA. Comment on this clone: It lacks a known antigen. No base-level quality is on record; no much larger clone is a single base apart.

Library construction relied on the immunoSEQ multiplex PCR assay. DNA from the cultured, isolated CD4+ T cells was subjected to TCR beta CDR3 sequencing. In the original analysis: Non-productive TCR sequences were removed, reads were trimmed to the CDR3 region, and CDR3s of at least 7 amino acids were retained. Antigen-specific clonotypes were identified with the MANAFEST web app by comparing expansion in peptide wells against reference cultures. For clones to be considered positive, expansion at FDR<0.05 versus reference and all other wells, an odds ratio above 5, and a frequency above 0.1% in two replicate wells were required. Cross-reactive clonotypes were defined as significantly expanded in SARS-CoV-2 spike wells and in at least one common cold coronavirus spike condition. Using the stringdist R package, CDR3 similarity was measured by Levenshtein distance, and unrooted trees were constructed with ape in R 3.6.1. TCRdb holds this immuneACCESS table with in-frame rearrangements only. Some clones are missing; in checked studies, unresolved V genes explain under half, and the rest has no known cause. V and J calls and clone size are copied from that table; D and trimming were computed from the DNA. The sample includes tens of thousands of clones, with 80% observed a single time. The ten largest clones take up under 6.5% of the sample.

The receptor was isolated from a human donor who received a COVID-19 vaccine. Some clones in this sample may be carry-over from other donors' samples. The sequencing here drew on CD4+ T cells from PBMCs cultured with SARS-CoV-2 spike peptides, taken after COVID-19 vaccination. This specimen's cell subset or site label, per the study, means: SARS-CoV-2 spike overlapping peptide pool stimulation. The sequence joins TRBV29-1 to TRBJ1-1; TRBD1 fits 11 bases in the junction. The CDR3 corresponds to CSVVGGQGATEAFF. The bases are TGCAGCGTTGTTGGAGGACAGGGGGCAACTGAAGCTTTCTTT.